This entry features one T cell receptor (beta chain) sequence. These data originate in a study of cytomegalovirus exposure and HLA in healthy donors. The PCR employed 60 Vbeta primers together with 13 Jbeta primers. Profiled with immunoSEQ multiplex PCR; TCRdb holds only in-frame clones, not every one. The sample lists approximately 120,000 clones, over 60% occurring once. The ends lost 0 bases at V and 10 bases at J; junction bases unmatched: 16. CDR1 and CDR2 from the germline V gene are SGHRS and YFSETQ. This CDR3 region has 17 residues. This chain links TRBV5-1 with TRBJ2-1, with 7 positions matching TRBD1. Sequenced material: PBMCs. The sequence was obtained from a woman aged 40 to 49 in good health and CMV-seropositive. The CDR3 DNA reads as TGCGCCAGCAGCTTGGACTTTCGACAGGGCTCCACAGGCGAGCAGTTCTTC. It specifies CASSLDFRQGSTGEQFF.